Listed below are T cell receptor beta chains from one sample, sequenced in a study of PD-L1 blockade in urothelial cancer. The table came from immunoSEQ multiplex PCR; TCRdb's copy has only in-frame clones and leaves some out. Of approximately 110,000 clones listed, about 85% were seen once; the top ten hold around 2.4%. Sequences were derived from PBMCs, sampled around atezolizumab (anti-PD-L1) treatment. Receptors were obtained from a man between 50 and 59 years old with urothelial cancer. The CDR3 runs from the conserved cysteine through the conserved F or W. Each record gives: D gene, J gene, clone size, V gene, CDR3 protein, CDR3 DNA. D genes are given only for firm matches. The size entry is marked missing in some rows and otherwise reads once, few, many or a size class.

>TRBD1|TRBJ1-1|-|TRBV28
CASLLTKYTGGTEAFF
TGTGCCAGCCTCTTGACCAAATACACAGGGGGCACTGAAGCTTTCTTT
>-|TRBJ1-2|few|TRBV19
CASSIGRGYGYTF
TGTGCCAGTAGTATTGGCAGGGGCTATGGCTACACCTTC
>-|TRBJ2-2|-|TRBV7-9
CASSLPRQRTGELFF
TGTGCCAGCAGCCTCCCCCGTCAGAGGACCGGGGAGCTGTTTTTT
>-|TRBJ2-3|-|TRBV18
CASSPKGLAVADTQYF
TGTGCCAGCTCACCAAAAGGCCTTGCGGTCGCAGATACGCAGTATTTT
>TRBD1|TRBJ1-6|medium-sized|TRBV7-8
CASSLGTALSPLHF
TGTGCCAGCAGCTTGGGGACAGCCTTATCTCCCCTCCACTTT
>-|TRBJ2-5|once|TRBV29-1
CSVDSYGETQYF
TGCAGCGTTGATAGCTACGGGGAGACCCAGTACTTC
>-|TRBJ1-1|-|TRBV21-1
CASSEEPLWSSEAFF
TGTGCCAGCAGTGAGGAACCCCTATGGAGCTCTGAAGCTTTCTTT
>TRBD1|TRBJ2-2|-|TRBV19
CASSVNRGVAGELFF
TGTGCCAGTAGTGTAAACAGGGGGGTTGCCGGGGAGCTGTTTTTT
>-|TRBJ1-1|-|TRBV5-6
CASSVGGGPTEAFF
TGTGCCAGCAGCGTGGGGGGGGGCCCCACTGAAGCTTTCTTT
>-|TRBJ1-1|-|TRBV10-3
CAIAPGDRAEAFF
TGTGCCATCGCTCCAGGGGATAGGGCTGAAGCTTTCTTT
>TRBD1|TRBJ2-1|-|TRBV5-1
CASSSGTQQGQQFF
TGCGCCAGCAGCTCCGGGACCCAACAGGGGCAGCAGTTCTTC
>-|TRBJ1-4|-|TRBV9
CASSVGVGEGDEKLFF
TGTGCCAGCAGCGTAGGGGTAGGGGAAGGAGATGAAAAACTGTTTTTT
>TRBD2|TRBJ2-1|once|TRBV11-1
CASSLGDYSEQFF
TGTGCCAGCAGCTTAGGGGACTATTCTGAGCAGTTCTTC
>-|TRBJ2-2|-|TRBV7-8
CASSSSSSPGELFF
TGTGCCAGCAGCTCATCGAGCTCGCCCGGGGAGCTGTTTTTT
>TRBD1|TRBJ1-5|-|TRBV7-9
CASSSGGQNQPQHF
TGTGCCAGCAGCTCAGGGGGACAGAATCAGCCCCAGCATTTT
>TRBD2|TRBJ2-3|-|TRBV28
CASSSWTSGASTDTQYF
TGTGCCAGCAGTTCGTGGACTAGCGGGGCCAGCACAGATACGCAGTATTTT
>-|TRBJ2-3|-|TRBV19
CASSIPGSGRDTQYF
TGTGCCAGTAGTATCCCGGGATCTGGCAGAGATACGCAGTATTTT
>TRBD1|TRBJ1-5|-|TRBV28
CASSSDRVGQPQHF
TGTGCCAGCAGTTCGGACAGGGTAGGTCAGCCCCAGCATTTT
>TRBD2|TRBJ2-1|-|TRBV19
CASSLTGGSYNEQFF
TGTGCCAGTAGCCTGACGGGGGGCTCCTACAATGAGCAGTTCTTC
>TRBD2|TRBJ2-3|-|TRBV5-1
CASRPNRRTSVSDTQYF
TGCGCCAGCAGACCGAACCGGCGGACTAGCGTATCAGATACGCAGTATTTT
>TRBD2|TRBJ2-2|-|TRBV5-1
CASSGSGRAVNTGELFF
TGCGCCAGCAGTGGTAGCGGGAGGGCCGTGAACACCGGGGAGCTGTTTTTT
>-|TRBJ2-1|-|TRBV5-5
CASSLAGGNEQFF
TGTGCCAGCAGCTTGGCCGGCGGGAATGAGCAGTTCTTC
>-|TRBJ1-2|few|TRBV6-1
CATRWGHNFYGYTF
TGTGCCACTAGGTGGGGCCATAACTTCTATGGCTACACCTTC
>TRBD1|TRBJ2-7|-|TRBV5-1
CASSWGTGSYEQYF
TGCGCCAGCAGCTGGGGGACAGGGTCCTACGAGCAGTACTTC
>TRBD2|TRBJ2-1|-|TRBV19
CASSGLAGGHNEQFF
TGTGCCAGTAGCGGACTAGCGGGAGGACACAATGAGCAGTTCTTC
>TRBD1|TRBJ2-2|-|TRBV11-3
CASSRDRDHTGELFF
TGTGCCAGCAGCCGCGACAGGGACCACACCGGGGAGCTGTTTTTT
>-|TRBJ2-1|-|TRBV4-1
CASSPGSAAEQFF
TGCGCCAGCAGCCCAGGGTCTGCCGCTGAGCAGTTCTTC
>TRBD1|TRBJ2-1|-|TRBV7-3
CASSPTLSTGGRNEQFF
TGTGCCAGCAGCCCGACCTTAAGTACAGGGGGAAGGAATGAGCAGTTCTTC
>-|TRBJ2-3|few|TRBV2
CASSGGAGRGDTQYF
TGTGCCAGCAGTGGAGGGGCGGGAAGGGGTGATACGCAGTATTTT
>-|TRBJ2-3|-|TRBV5-1
CASRTQAGTDTQYF
TGCGCCAGCCGGACTCAAGCGGGTACAGATACGCAGTATTTT
>TRBD1|TRBJ2-7|-|TRBV30
CAYLGTALEQYF
TGTGCCTACCTGGGGACAGCGCTCGAGCAGTACTTC
>-|TRBJ1-5|-|TRBV6-1
CASSEAVFLGFGNSNQPQHF
TGTGCCAGCAGTGAAGCGGTCTTCTTGGGCTTCGGGAATAGCAATCAGCCCCAGCATTTT
>-|TRBJ2-7|-|TRBV28
CASRYTDRTPGNEQYF
TGTGCCAGCAGGTATACTGACAGGACGCCGGGCAACGAGCAGTACTTC
>TRBD1|TRBJ2-7|-|TRBV9
CASSVGGTGHEQYF
TGTGCCAGCAGCGTAGGAGGGACAGGACACGAGCAGTACTTC
>TRBD1|TRBJ1-1|-|TRBV25-1
CASSDWDRAEAFF
TGTGCCAGCAGTGATTGGGACAGGGCCGAAGCTTTCTTT
>-|TRBJ1-2|-|TRBV9
CASSARTGNLRRYGYTF
TGTGCCAGCAGCGCTCGGACGGGGAATCTAAGGCGGTATGGCTACACCTTC
>-|TRBJ2-1|-|TRBV18
CASSPPGSTASVFF
TGTGCCAGCTCACCACCGGGCAGTACGGCTAGCGTCTTCTTC
>-|TRBJ2-7|-|TRBV5-1
CASSSPPGSEQYF
TGCGCCAGCAGCTCACCTCCAGGGTCCGAGCAGTACTTC
>TRBD2|TRBJ2-1|once|TRBV9
CALEASGRADEQFF
TGTGCCCTAGAGGCTAGCGGGAGGGCCGATGAGCAGTTCTTC
>-|TRBJ2-1|-|TRBV11-3
CASSLGRKYNEQFF
TGTGCCAGCAGCTTGGGCCGGAAATACAATGAGCAGTTCTTC
>-|TRBJ2-2|-|TRBV30
CAWSGSGNTGELFF
TGTGCCTGGAGTGGTAGCGGAAACACCGGGGAGCTGTTTTTT
>TRBD2|TRBJ2-1|-|TRBV15
CATSRVLIAGGPNEQFF
TGTGCCACCAGCAGAGTATTAATAGCGGGAGGGCCGAATGAGCAGTTCTTC
>TRBD2|TRBJ2-7|once|TRBV29-1
CSARWTSGSSYEQYF
TGCAGCGCTCGATGGACTAGCGGGAGCTCCTACGAGCAGTACTTC
>TRBD1|TRBJ1-2|-|TRBV6-1
CATQGAPGGYTF
TGTGCCACCCAGGGGGCGCCCGGTGGCTACACCTTC
>TRBD1|TRBJ1-5|-|TRBV6-5
CASRQGDQPQHF
TGTGCCAGCAGACAGGGGGACCAGCCCCAGCATTTT
>TRBD2|TRBJ2-5|-|TRBV9
CASSVERESETQYF
TGTGCCAGCAGCGTAGAGCGGGAGTCAGAGACCCAGTACTTC
>-|TRBJ2-2|-|TRBV7-9
CASSAHYQNTGELFF
TGTGCCAGCAGCGCCCACTACCAAAACACCGGGGAGCTGTTTTTT